This TCR beta chain was sequenced for a study of cytomegalovirus exposure and HLA in healthy donors. The study, taken as a whole, reports: In a later analysis, common viral pathogens appeared linked to several of the most significant clusters. Published work reported that the classifier diagnosed cytomegalovirus status with high specificity and sensitivity. Under in vitro conditions, a few CMV-associated chains were confirmed as specific for CMV antigens.

Primers included in the PCR were 60 Vbeta and 13 Jbeta primers. Libraries were prepared by immunoSEQ multiplex PCR; TCRdb keeps only in-frame clonotypes and omits some of them. The sample consists of about 120,000 clones, just over 15% of them appearing once. This clone has a single count. Its specificity is not known. There were likely unrecorded immune exposures, though donors were nominally healthy when sampled. The germline V gene encodes CDR1 SGHTA and CDR2 FQGNSA. The CDR3 is 16 amino acids. V lost 4 bases to trimming and J lost 8 bases; unmatched junction nucleotides: 11. Sequences were obtained from PBMCs. The TCR sequence derives from a young woman in good health and CMV-seronegative. The chain joins TRBV7-2 to TRBJ1-2; TRBD1 aligns across 12 bases. CDR3 residues: CASSSAPGQGASGYTF. The CDR3, as DNA: TGTGCCAGCAGCTCAGCGCCGGGACAGGGGGCGTCCGGCTACACCTTC. The full variable domain, rest sourced from reference TRBV7-2 and TRBJ1-2, is GAGVSQSPSNKVTEKGKDVELRCDPISGHTALYWYRQSLGQGLEFLIYFQGNSAPDKSGLPSDRFSAERTGGSVSTLTIQRTQQEDSAVYLCASSSAPGQGASGYTFGSGTRLTVV.